The text below deals with one TCR beta chain. What it binds is not known. The entry originates in a study of blood T cells in healthy people across ages. Each sample used at least 6 million PBMCs. There were at least 5 micrograms of total RNA extracted from every sample. It was with a sample-barcoded 5' primer and a J-beta primer mix that a second PCR of about 6 to 12 cycles was run. Each TCR beta cDNA got a 12-nucleotide random molecular identifier. TCRdb processed the 5' RACE reads anew with MiXCR; each CDR3 protein has one entry. The sample lists about 1.4 million distinct CDR3 sequences; almost 60% were seen once. The length of the CDR3 is 15 residues. The ends lost 4 bases at V and 5 bases at J; junction bases unmatched: 7. The germline V gene has CDR1 KGHDR and CDR2 SFDVKD. Study-level results: From one million sequenced T cells, diversity estimates were lower bounds.

V and J are TRBV24-1 and TRBJ2-3, with 8 nucleotides matching TRBD2. This TCR was recovered from a man aged 18 to 29 in good health. The sequencing input was blood. The CDR3 DNA sequence: TGTGCCACCAGTGACGCCGGGACTAGAAAAGATACGCAGTATTTT. As protein: CATSDAGTRKDTQYF.